The present entry profiles one T cell receptor (beta chain) with its context. This specimen comes from a study of blood T cell repertoires in COVID-19. Study-level background: Sources were T cells, B-cell-depleted T cells, or PBMCs; the material itself was cDNA or gDNA.

The germline CDR1 and CDR2 sequences are LNHNV and YYDKDF (reference sequence). The CDR3 is 16 amino acids. Trimming took 8 bases from V and 2 from J; bases not matched to a gene: 11. Patients at the Seattle site were enrolled during active infection and followed longitudinally. The assay was immunoSEQ multiplex PCR, and TCRdb's table has in-frame clones only and misses some. The sample includes 350,000 or so clones, roughly nine tenths of them seen just once. The chain couples TRBV15 to TRBJ2-3; 9 nucleotides line up with TRBD2. Input material: peripheral blood. This TCR was recovered from a woman aged 55-70 years with COVID-19, enrolled during active disease. The CDR3 loop reads CATRRGGRGDTDTQYF. CDR3 nucleotides: TGTGCCACCCGGCGGGGGGGCCGGGGTGACACAGATACGCAGTATTTT.